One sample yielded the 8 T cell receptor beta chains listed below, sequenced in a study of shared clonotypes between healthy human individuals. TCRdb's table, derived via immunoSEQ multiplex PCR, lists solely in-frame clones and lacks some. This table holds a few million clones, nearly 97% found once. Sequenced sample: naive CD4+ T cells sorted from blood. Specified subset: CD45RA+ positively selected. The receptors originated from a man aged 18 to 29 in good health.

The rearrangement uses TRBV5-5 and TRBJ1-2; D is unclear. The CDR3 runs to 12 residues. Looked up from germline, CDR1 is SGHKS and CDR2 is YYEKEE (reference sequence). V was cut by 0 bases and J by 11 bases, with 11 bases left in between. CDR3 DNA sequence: TGTGCCAGCAGCTTGGTAGCTGGTTGGTACACCTTC. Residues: CASSLVAGWYTF.

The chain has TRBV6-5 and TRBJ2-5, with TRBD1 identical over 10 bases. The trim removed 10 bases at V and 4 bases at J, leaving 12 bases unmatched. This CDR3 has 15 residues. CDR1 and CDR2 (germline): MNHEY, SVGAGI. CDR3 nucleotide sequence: TGTGCCACCCGACCGGGACAGGGGTATCGAGAGACCCAGTACTTC. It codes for CATRPGQGYRETQYF.

The CDR3 DNA follows: TGCGCCAGCAGCTTGGGACTAGCTAGTAACACCGGGGAGCTGTTTTTT. Its translation is CASSLGLASNTGELFF. This chain joins TRBV5-1 and TRBJ2-2, with TRBD2 matching 7 bases. CDR1 is SGHRS and CDR2 is YFSETQ in the germline V gene. J lost 2 bases, V lost 0 bases, and 4 bases had no gene match. The CDR3 is 16 amino acids.

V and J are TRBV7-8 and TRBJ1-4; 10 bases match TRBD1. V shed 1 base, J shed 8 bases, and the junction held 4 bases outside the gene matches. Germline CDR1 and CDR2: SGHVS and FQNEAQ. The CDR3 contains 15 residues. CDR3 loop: CASSLEGTGVEKLFF. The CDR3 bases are TGTGCCAGCAGCTTAGAGGGGACAGGGGTCGAAAAACTGTTTTTT.

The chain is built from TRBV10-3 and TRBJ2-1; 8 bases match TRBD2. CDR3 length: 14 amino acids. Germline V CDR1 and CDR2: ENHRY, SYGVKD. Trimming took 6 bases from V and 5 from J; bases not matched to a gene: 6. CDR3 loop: CAIRRRGAHNEQFF. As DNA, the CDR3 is TGTGCCATCAGGCGGCGGGGGGCCCACAATGAGCAGTTCTTC.

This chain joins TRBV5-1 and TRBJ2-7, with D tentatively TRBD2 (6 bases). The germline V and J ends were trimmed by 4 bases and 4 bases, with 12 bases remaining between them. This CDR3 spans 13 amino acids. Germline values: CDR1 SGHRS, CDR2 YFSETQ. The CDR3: CASSSAEGYEQYF. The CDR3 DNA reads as TGCGCCAGCAGCAGCGCGGAGGGATACGAGCAGTACTTC. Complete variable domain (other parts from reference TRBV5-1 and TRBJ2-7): KAGVTQTPRYLIKTRGQQVTLSCSPISGHRSVSWYQQTPGQGLQFLFEYFSETQRNKGNFPGRFSGRQFSNSRSEMNVSTLELGDSALYLCASSSAEGYEQYFGPGTRLTVT.

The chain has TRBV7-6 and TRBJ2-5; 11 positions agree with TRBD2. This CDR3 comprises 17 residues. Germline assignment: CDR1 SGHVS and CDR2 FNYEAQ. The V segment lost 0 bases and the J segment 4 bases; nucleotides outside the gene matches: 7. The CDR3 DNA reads TGTGCCAGCAGCTTAGCAGGGACTAGCGGTACCGGAGAGACCCAGTACTTC. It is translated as CASSLAGTSGTGETQYF.

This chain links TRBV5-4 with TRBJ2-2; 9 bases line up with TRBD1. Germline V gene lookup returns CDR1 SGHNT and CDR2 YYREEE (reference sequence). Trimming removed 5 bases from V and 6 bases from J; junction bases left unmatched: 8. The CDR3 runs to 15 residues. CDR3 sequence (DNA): TGTGCCAGCAGACGTCCGGGACAGGGTGCCGGGGAGCTGTTTTTT. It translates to CASRRPGQGAGELFF.